The 5 T cell receptor beta chains below were found in one sample sequenced in a study of T cell changes during pregnancy in multiple sclerosis. TCRdb's copy holds only in-frame clones and misses some; the assay was immunoSEQ multiplex PCR. The table includes roughly 75,000 clones, 70% to 90% detected once. Sequencing used peripheral blood, obtained before pregnancy. These receptors were obtained from a female donor with multiple sclerosis, enrolled in a pregnancy study.

V and J are TRBV19 and TRBJ2-3, with D unresolved. This CDR3 spans 11 amino acids. Germline-derived CDR1 and CDR2 are LNHDA and SQIVND (reference sequence). V was cut by 2 bases and J by 5 bases, with 2 bases left in between. The CDR3 spells CASSIRDTQYF. The DNA of the CDR3 is TGTGCCAGTAGTATACGAGATACGCAGTATTTT. Looking up the rest from reference TRBV19 and TRBJ2-3 gives the full variable domain: DGGITQSPKYLFRKEGQNVTLSCEQNLNHDAMYWYRQDPGQGLRLIYYSQIVNDFQKGDIAEGYSVSREKKESFPLTVTSAQKNPTAFYLCASSIRDTQYFGPGTRLTVL.

The chain couples TRBV28 to TRBJ2-4, with D possibly TRBD1 on 5 matching bases. The V end lost 6 bases, the J end lost 7 bases, and 10 bases lay between the germline ends. Germline-derived CDR1 and CDR2 are MDHEN and SYDVKM. CDR3 length: 12 amino acids. DNA of the CDR3: TGTGCCAGCAGGCAGGGATACAACATTCAGTACTTC. Its translation is CASRQGYNIQYF. Full variable domain (rest looked up from reference TRBV28 and TRBJ2-4): DVKVTQSSRYLVKRTGEKVFLECVQDMDHENMFWYRQDPGLGLRLIYFSYDVKMKEKGDIPEGYSVSREKKERFSLILESASTNQTSMYLCASRQGYNIQYFGAGTRLSVL.

This chain connects TRBV21-1 to TRBJ2-7; no DNA check was done on the table's D call, TRBD1. TRBV21-1 is reported as a pseudogene. The CDR3 has 17 residues. The CDR3 is CASSKLGTPDLLYEQYF. CDR3 DNA sequence: TGTGCCAGCAGCAAACTCGGGACACCCGATCTTCTCTACGAGCAGTACTTC.

CDR3 in amino acids: CASSLTSGSYEQYF. Here the CDR3 DNA reads TGTGCCAGCAGCTTGACTAGCGGGTCCTACGAGCAGTACTTC. V and J are TRBV11-2 and TRBJ2-7, with 10 positions matching TRBD2. The germline V gene has CDR1 SGHAT and CDR2 FQNNGV. V shed 3 bases, J shed 1 base, and the junction held 0 bases outside the gene matches. This CDR3 has 14 amino acids.

The genes are TRBV6-5 and TRBJ1-2; no clear D. Germline CDR1 is MNHEY and CDR2 is SVGAGI. The CDR3 runs 14 residues. V was trimmed by 5 bases and J by 0 bases, leaving 10 bases between them. CDR3 in DNA: TGTGCCAGCAGTCGCGGACTGACTAACTATGGCTACACCTTC. Translated, it gives CASSRGLTNYGYTF.